These 19 T cell receptor beta chains were sequenced from one sample in a study of metastatic and nonmetastatic thyroid tumors. MiXCR was used by TCRdb to re-call the PCR reads. The table records about 43,000 clones, about 3.3% of them present only once. Each patient went into thyroid surgery without having received any treatment. Sequencing was carried out using blood. These receptors all come from a female donor with papillary thyroid cancer or a benign thyroid nodule (not recorded which). Some clones in this sample may be carry-over from other donors' samples.

This clone was counted between two and nine times. Given a much more abundant clone one base away, this may be a read error. Within the sample, other DNA sequences also encode this same CDR3. CDR3 region: CASSPTGRTEAFF. In DNA, the CDR3 is TGTGCCAGCAGCCCGACGGGAAGGACTGAGGCTTTCTTT. The chain couples TRBV2 to TRBJ1-1, with D unresolved. The CDR3 spans 13 residues. Germline loops: CDR1 SNHLY, CDR2 FYNNEI.

This clone was seen only a few times. The chain combines TRBV6-1 with TRBJ1-6, with D possibly being TRBD1 (5 bases). The CDR3 extends over 13 amino acids. Looked up from germline, CDR1 is MNHNS and CDR2 is SASEGT. V was clipped by 6 bases and J by 10 bases, with 13 bases between them. The CDR3 DNA sequence: TGTGCCAGCAGAAGGACAAGTAGCTCACCCCTCCACTTT. Translation: CASRRTSSSPLHF.

This clone occurred many times. The V call is TRBV2, the J call TRBJ1-1; D ambiguous. The germline gives CDR1 SNHLY, CDR2 FYNNEI. The CDR3 consists of 13 residues. V lost 3 bases to trimming and J lost 6 bases, with 11 bases between them. CDR3 in DNA: TGTGCCAGCAGTGATCGAACCCAGCCTGAAGCTTTCTTT. Translation gives CASSDRTQPEAFF.

There are many counts of this clone. This rearrangement joins TRBV28 to TRBJ2-5, with a possible D match to TRBD1 (6 bases). The V gene lost 6 bases and the J gene lost 0 bases, with 17 bases spanning the gap. CDR1 is MDHEN, CDR2 SYDVKM, per germline. The CDR3 spans 16 residues. CDR3 in DNA: TGTGCCAGCAGCCTCCGACAGGCACGTTACCAAGAGACCCAGTACTTC. Translation gives CASSLRQARYQETQYF.

The rearrangement links TRBV27 to TRBJ2-3; TRBD1 might be the D (6 bases). TRBJ2-5 matches the DNA end more closely, so the J call is doubtful. CDR3 length equals 13 residues. Germline CDR1 MNHEY, CDR2 SMNVEV (reference sequence). The CDR3 coding sequence is TGTGCCAGCAGTGGACGCAGGGGAGAGACCCAGTACTTC. Translation gives CASSGRRGETQYF.

This clone was observed at least ten times. The rearrangement joins TRBV28 to TRBJ1-6, with a weak D call TRBD1 (5 bases). Germline assignment: CDR1 MDHEN and CDR2 SYDVKM. V was pared by 2 bases and J by 9 bases, with 17 bases between. The CDR3 totals 16 residues. The CDR3 loop reads CASSLPQGSGSSPLHF. The CDR3 DNA sequence: TGTGCCAGCAGTTTACCGCAGGGATCGGGGAGTTCACCCCTCCACTTT.

This chain joins TRBV24-1 and TRBJ2-1; 8 nucleotides line up with TRBD1. The V segment lost 6 bases and the J segment 3 bases; nucleotides outside the gene matches: 6. CDR1 and CDR2 (germline): KGHDR, SFDVKD. The CDR3 is made up of 15 amino acids. The CDR3 DNA sequence: TGTGCCACCAGTCCAGGGGGCTTGGACTACAATGAGCAGTTCTTC. It is translated as CATSPGGLDYNEQFF.

The chain is built from TRBV20-1 and TRBJ1-2; tentatively, D is TRBD1 (6 bases). Per germline, CDR1 DFQATT and CDR2 SNEGSKA (reference sequence). CDR3 length: 15 amino acids. V lost 5 bases to trimming and J lost 3 bases, with 19 bases between them. The CDR3 bases are TGCAGTGCTCCAAGGGAAGGGGGGGGGGACTATGGCTACACCTTC. Encoded protein: CSAPREGGGDYGYTF.

Ten or more counts support this clone. The V gene is TRBV5-4, the J gene TRBJ2-3; no reliable D call. CDR1 is SGHNT and CDR2 is YYREEE in the germline V gene (reference sequence). V lost 1 base and J 4 bases, leaving 13 bases between the germline ends. The CDR3 loop spans 15 amino acids. The CDR3 region is CASSLSNTVADTQYF. DNA for the CDR3: TGTGCCAGCAGCTTGTCCAACACCGTGGCAGATACGCAGTATTTT.

This clone has just a few counts. The J gene is TRBJ1-5, the V gene TRBV19; 7 positions agree with TRBD1. Germline CDR1 and CDR2: LNHDA and SQIVND (reference sequence). The CDR3 loop spans 16 amino acids. The J segment lost 0 bases and the V segment lost 5 bases, leaving 7 bases of the junction unmatched. In nucleotides, the CDR3 is TGTGCCAGTAGTGCGAAGGGGACAGATAGCAATCAGCCCCAGCATTTT. Translation: CASSAKGTDSNQPQHF. The full variable domain, with the rest looked up from reference TRBV19 and TRBJ1-5, is DGGITQSPKYLFRKEGQNVTLSCEQNLNHDAMYWYRQDPGQGLRLIYYSQIVNDFQKGDIAEGYSVSREKKESFPLTVTSAQKNPTAFYLCASSAKGTDSNQPQHFGDGTRLSIL.

This clone was seen many times. This chain uses TRBV7-2 with TRBJ2-3; no clear D gene. Trimming pared 2 bases from V and 3 bases from J, leaving 12 bases between. This CDR3 has 15 residues. Germline V lookup: CDR1 SGHTA, CDR2 FQGNSA. The CDR3 DNA reads TGTGCCAGCAGCTTAAGTGCCACGTCTACAGATACGCAGTATTTT. It codes for CASSLSATSTDTQYF.

The chain uses TRBV6-5 and TRBJ1-1, with D hard to call. Between the trimmed V and J ends, which lost 0 bases and 7 bases, there was a span of 21 bases. This CDR3 region has 17 residues. Germline V CDR1 and CDR2: MNHEY, SVGAGI. CDR3 bases: TGTGCCAGCAGTTACTCTAATCGGTTGGCAAAAAAGTTTGAAGCTTTCTTT. Translating gives CASSYSNRLAKKFEAFF.

In its sample, this clone was seen many times. This may be a read error: a much more frequent sequence differs by one nucleotide. The J gene is TRBJ2-1, the V gene TRBV12-5; D perhaps matches TRBD2 (6 bases). CDR3 length: 15 amino acids. Germline loops: CDR1 LGHNT, CDR2 FRNRAP. The V and J ends lost 2 bases and 6 bases respectively, with 14 bases between them. The CDR3 loop reads CASGLPNNGGNEQFF. CDR3 in DNA: TGTGCTAGTGGTTTGCCCAACAACGGGGGCAATGAGCAGTTCTTC.

This clone was picked up many times. The chain carries TRBV6-1 and TRBJ2-1; TRBD2 is a possible D gene (6 bases). V was shortened by 6 bases and J by 0 bases, with 6 bases between the two germline ends. From germline, CDR1 is MNHNS and CDR2 SASEGT. This CDR3 has 13 residues. In nucleotides, the CDR3 is TGTGCCAGCAGGGAGGGCTCCTACAATGAGCAGTTCTTC. Translating gives CASREGSYNEQFF.

Ten or more counts support this clone. The chain links TRBV19 to TRBJ1-1; the D gene is possibly TRBD1 (6 bases). This CDR3 is built from 14 residues. V lost 6 bases, J lost 1 base, and 12 bases lay in between. Germline-derived CDR1 and CDR2 are LNHDA and SQIVND (reference sequence). The chain's CDR3 is CASRAWTENTEAFF. For the CDR3, the DNA is TGTGCCAGTAGGGCATGGACAGAGAACACTGAAGCTTTCTTT.

The V gene is TRBV6-2 or TRBV6-3, the J gene TRBJ1-6; D is ambiguous. V shed 6 bases and J shed 0 bases, with 12 bases lying between them. The CDR3 length is 16 residues. Germline CDR1 MNHEY, CDR2 SVGEGT. As DNA, the CDR3 is TGTGCCAGCAGCCGTGACGTGAGCTCCTATAATTCACCCCTCCACTTT. Translated, it gives CASSRDVSSYNSPLHF.

This clone was seen repeatedly, ten times or more. The genes are TRBV3-1 and TRBJ2-5, with a tentative D call TRBD1 (6 bases). V lost 1 base to trimming and J lost 2 bases, with 17 bases between them. This CDR3 has 17 residues. Germline CDR1 LGHDT, CDR2 YNNKEL (reference sequence). CDR3 in DNA: TGTGCCAGCAGCCAAGGAGTAGGGGGAGTGGGGCAAGAGACCCAGTACTTC. This translates into CASSQGVGGVGQETQYF.

The gene calls are TRBV28 and TRBJ1-5; 8 bases map to TRBD1. V lost 4 bases to trimming and J lost 6 bases; unmatched junction nucleotides: 5. This CDR3 has 14 amino acids. Germline loops: CDR1 MDHEN, CDR2 SYDVKM. CDR3 loop: CASSSRGRGQPQHF. DNA of the CDR3: TGTGCCAGCAGTTCCAGGGGGCGCGGTCAGCCCCAGCATTTT.

This clone was counted many times. The CDR3 loop is CATSGLGPGGEEKLFF. Written as DNA, the CDR3 is TGTGCCACCAGTGGCCTGGGGCCGGGCGGAGAAGAAAAACTGTTTTTT. The V and J genes are TRBV24-1 and TRBJ1-4, with D tentatively TRBD1 (5 bases). The germline gives CDR1 KGHDR, CDR2 SFDVKD. This CDR3 contains 16 residues. V was trimmed by 5 bases and J by 8 bases, leaving 20 bases between them.